This entry is about one T cell receptor beta chain. This sample was taken from a study of blood T cell repertoires in COVID-19. Study information: T cells, B-cell-depleted T cells, or PBMCs provided the cDNA or gDNA that served as material.

The repertoire was sequenced with immunoSEQ multiplex PCR; TCRdb's copy has only in-frame clones and lacks some. The table shows roughly 150,000 clones, with almost 80% occurring only once. Per the germline V gene, CDR1 is MNHNS and CDR2 is SASEGT. The V gene end was trimmed by 2 bases and the J gene end by 9 bases; junction bases not matched to a gene: 7. CDR3 length: 15 amino acids. The J gene is TRBJ1-6, the V gene TRBV6-1; 7 nucleotides align to TRBD1. The material sequenced was peripheral blood. The receptor's source is a man between 45 and 60 years old with active or convalescent COVID-19. CDR3 loop: CASSETGVYGSPLHF. The CDR3 coding sequence is TGTGCCAGCAGTGAAACAGGGGTCTACGGTTCACCCCTCCACTTT.